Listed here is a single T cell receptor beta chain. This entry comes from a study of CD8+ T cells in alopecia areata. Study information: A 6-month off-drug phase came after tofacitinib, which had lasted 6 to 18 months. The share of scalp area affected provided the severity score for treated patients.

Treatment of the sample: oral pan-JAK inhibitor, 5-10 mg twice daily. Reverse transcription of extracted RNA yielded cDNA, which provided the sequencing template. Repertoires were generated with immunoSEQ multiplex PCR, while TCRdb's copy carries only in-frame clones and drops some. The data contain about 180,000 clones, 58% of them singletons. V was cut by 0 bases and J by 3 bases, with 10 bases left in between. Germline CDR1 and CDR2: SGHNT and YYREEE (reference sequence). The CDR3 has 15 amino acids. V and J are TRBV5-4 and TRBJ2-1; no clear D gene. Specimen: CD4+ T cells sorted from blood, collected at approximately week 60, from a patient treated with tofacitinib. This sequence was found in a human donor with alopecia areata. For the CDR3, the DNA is TGTGCCAGCAGCTTGGGGGGTATACTCTACAATGAGCAGTTCTTC. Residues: CASSLGGILYNEQFF. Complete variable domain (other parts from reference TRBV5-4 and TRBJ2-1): ETGVTQSPTHLIKTRGQQVTLRCSSQSGHNTVSWYQQALGQGPQFIFQYYREEENGRGNFPPRFSGLQFPNYSSELNVNALELDDSALYLCASSLGGILYNEQFFGPGTRLTVL.